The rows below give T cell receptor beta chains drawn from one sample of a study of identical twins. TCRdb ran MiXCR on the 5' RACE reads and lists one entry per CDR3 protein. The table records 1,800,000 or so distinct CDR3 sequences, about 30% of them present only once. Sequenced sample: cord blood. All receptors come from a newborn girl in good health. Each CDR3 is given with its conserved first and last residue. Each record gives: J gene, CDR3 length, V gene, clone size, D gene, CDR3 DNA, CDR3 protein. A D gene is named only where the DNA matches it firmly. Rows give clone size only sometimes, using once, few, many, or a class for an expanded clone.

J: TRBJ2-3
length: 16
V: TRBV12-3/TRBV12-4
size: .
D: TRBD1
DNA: TGTGCCAGCAGTTTATGGGGGACAGGGGGGTCAGATACGCAGTATTTT
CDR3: CASSLWGTGGSDTQYF

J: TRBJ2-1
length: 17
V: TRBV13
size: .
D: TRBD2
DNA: TGTGCCAGCAGCGGGAATCCGGGACTAGCGGGAGCCAATGAGCAGTTCTTC
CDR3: CASSGNPGLAGANEQFF

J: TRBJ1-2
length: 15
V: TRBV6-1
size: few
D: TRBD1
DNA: TGTGCCAGCAGTGAAGCGAGGACAGGGAACTATGGCTACACCTTC
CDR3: CASSEARTGNYGYTF

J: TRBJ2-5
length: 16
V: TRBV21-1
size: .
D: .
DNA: TGTGCCAGCAGCAAAGGGAGGGGTGGGTTCCAAGAGACCCAGTACTTC
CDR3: CASSKGRGGFQETQYF

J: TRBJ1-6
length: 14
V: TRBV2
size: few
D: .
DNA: TGTGCCAGCCTCATGGGCTCCTATAATTCACCCCTCCACTTT
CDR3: CASLMGSYNSPLHF

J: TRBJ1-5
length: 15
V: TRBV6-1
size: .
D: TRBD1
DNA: TGTGCCAGCAGTGACTATACAGGGGTGGGTCAGCCCCAGCATTTT
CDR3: CASSDYTGVGQPQHF

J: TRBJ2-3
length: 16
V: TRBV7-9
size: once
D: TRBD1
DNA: TGTGCCAGCAGCTACGACAGGGGTTTCGGGACAGATACGCAGTATTTT
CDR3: CASSYDRGFGTDTQYF

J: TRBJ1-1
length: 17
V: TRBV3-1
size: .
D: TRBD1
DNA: TGTGCCAGCAGCCAAGAAAGGCTGACAGGGAGGGGGACTGAAGCTTTCTTT
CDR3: CASSQERLTGRGTEAFF

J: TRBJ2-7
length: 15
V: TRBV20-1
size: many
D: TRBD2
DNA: TGCAGTGCTAGAGATGGAGGGACTAGCACCTACGAGCAGTACTTC
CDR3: CSARDGGTSTYEQYF

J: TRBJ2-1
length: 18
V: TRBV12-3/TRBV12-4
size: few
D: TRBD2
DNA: TGTGCCAGCAGTGCAGGACTATTAGCGGGGGGTTCCTACAATGAGCAGTTCTTC
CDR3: CASSAGLLAGGSYNEQFF

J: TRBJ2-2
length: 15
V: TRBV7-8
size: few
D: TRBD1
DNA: TGTGCCAGCAGCCCAACAGGGGTCGGCACCGGGGAGCTGTTTTTT
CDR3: CASSPTGVGTGELFF

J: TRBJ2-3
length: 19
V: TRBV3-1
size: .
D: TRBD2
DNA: TGTGCCAGCAGCCAAAAGGTTGGGGGATACACTAGCGGGACAGATACGCAGTATTTT
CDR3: CASSQKVGGYTSGTDTQYF

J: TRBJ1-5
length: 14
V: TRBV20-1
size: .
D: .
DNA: TGCAGTGCTAGCCCAAAATATAGCAATCAGCCCCAGCATTTT
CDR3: CSASPKYSNQPQHF

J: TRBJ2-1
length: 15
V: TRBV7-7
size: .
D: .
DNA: TGTGCTAGCAGCCGCGGGACAGAGGCCTACAATGAGCAGTTCTTC
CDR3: CASSRGTEAYNEQFF

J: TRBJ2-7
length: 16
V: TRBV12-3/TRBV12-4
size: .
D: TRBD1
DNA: TGTGCCAGCAGTTTTTTCGGGACAGGGGCATACAATGAGCAGTACTTC
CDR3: CASSFFGTGAYNEQYF

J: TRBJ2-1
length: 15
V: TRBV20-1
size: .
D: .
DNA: TGCAGTGCTAGATCTCGGGCCTCGGCGAACAATGAGCAGTTCTTC
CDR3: CSARSRASANNEQFF

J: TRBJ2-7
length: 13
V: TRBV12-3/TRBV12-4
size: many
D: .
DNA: TGTGCCAGCAGTTTGGGGGGAGACCGCGAGCAGTACTTC
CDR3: CASSLGGDREQYF